The present T cell receptor (beta chain) was sequenced within a study of blood T cells in healthy people across ages. Through a sample-barcoded 5' primer and a J-beta primer mix, a second PCR was run for roughly 7 to 12 cycles. Through a template-switch adaptor with 12 random nucleotides, each cDNA molecule received a tag. TCRdb redid the calling of the 5' RACE reads with MiXCR, one entry per CDR3 protein. In the table there are around 1,900,000 distinct CDR3 sequences, around 42% of which are singletons. Study observations and caveats: Among long-lived donors, naive CD4+ cells were more numerous and diversity higher than in aged donors. PBMCs were not sorted, which prevented a conclusive comparison of naive versus antigen-experienced cells.

CDR3 length equals 13 residues. Between the trimmed V and J ends, which lost 3 bases and 8 bases, there was a span of 10 bases. Remarks on this clonotype: What it recognizes is unknown.

The receptor comes from a human donor in good health. Sequenced material: blood. The gene calls are TRBV12-3 or TRBV12-4 and TRBJ2-2, with TRBD2 as a possible D gene (5 bases). The CDR3 loop reads CASSFVPGGELFF. The DNA of the CDR3 is TGTGCCAGCAGTTTTGTTCCGGGAGGGGAGCTGTTTTTT.